These T cell receptor beta chains were read from a single sample in a study of vaccination effects on CD4 cells after COVID-19. Data came from immunoSEQ multiplex PCR; TCRdb stores just in-frame clones and leaves some out. The repertoire holds nearly 45,000 clones, with over 60% as singletons. For these receptors, no antigen is known. The sequenced sample was CD4+ T cells from PBMCs cultured without peptide, obtained after COVID-19 vaccination. Receptor source: a human donor who received a COVID-19 vaccine. CDR3s include the opening cysteine and the closing phenylalanine or tryptophan. D genes are given only for firm matches. A clone size is listed for some rows: how often the clone was seen (once, few, many), or a class if it is expanded.

clone size	V gene	J gene	D gene	CDR3 protein	CDR3 DNA
NA	TRBV7-2	TRBJ2-7	NA	CASSFQRSEQYF	TGTGCCAGCAGCTTCCAAAGAAGCGAGCAGTACTTC
once	TRBV25-1	TRBJ2-5	NA	CASSELGAEETQYF	TGTGCCAGCAGTGAATTAGGGGCCGAAGAGACCCAGTACTTC
NA	TRBV2	TRBJ1-6	NA	CASRTGYNSPLHF	TGTGCCAGCAGGACAGGTTATAATTCACCCCTCCACTTT
NA	TRBV10-1	TRBJ2-2	TRBD2	CASRTSGRTGELFF	TGCGCCAGCAGGACTAGCGGGAGAACCGGGGAGCTGTTTTTT
NA	TRBV5-1	TRBJ2-7	NA	CASSNSGGVEEQYF	TGCGCCAGCAGCAATTCAGGCGGGGTTGAAGAGCAGTACTTC
NA	TRBV19	TRBJ2-1	NA	CASTGAGGVHNEQFF	TGTGCCAGTACGGGAGCGGGCGGGGTCCACAATGAGCAGTTCTTC
NA	TRBV6-5	TRBJ2-1	NA	CASSRYNNEQFF	TGTGCCAGCAGTCGCTACAACAATGAGCAGTTCTTC
once	TRBV3-1/TRBV3-2	TRBJ1-2	NA	CASSQYKAVVYDGYTF	TGTGCCAGCAGCCAATATAAGGCGGTAGTATATGATGGCTACACCTTC
NA	TRBV6-4	TRBJ2-5	NA	CASALEEQETQYF	TGTGCCAGCGCATTAGAAGAGCAAGAGACCCAGTACTTC
NA	TRBV15	TRBJ2-7	TRBD2	CATSRALSAGAEQYF	TGTGCCACCAGCAGAGCCCTCTCGGCGGGAGCCGAGCAGTACTTC
NA	TRBV6-4	TRBJ2-2	NA	CASSARRGNTGELFF	TGTGCCAGCAGTGCAAGGCGGGGGAACACCGGGGAGCTGTTTTTT
NA	TRBV18	TRBJ2-3	TRBD2	CASSRTSGDTQYF	TGTGCCAGCTCTCGGACTAGCGGGGATACGCAGTATTTT
NA	TRBV7-2	TRBJ2-2	TRBD2	CASPPSGGANTGELFF	TGTGCCAGCCCTCCTAGCGGGGGGGCGAACACCGGGGAGCTGTTTTTT
NA	TRBV7-9	TRBJ1-2	TRBD1	CASSFPSGGNYGYTF	TGTGCCAGCAGCTTTCCTTCAGGGGGTAACTATGGCTACACCTTC
NA	TRBV5-1	TRBJ2-3	NA	CASTPGWVSTDTQYF	TGCGCCAGCACCCCAGGGTGGGTAAGCACAGATACGCAGTATTTT
NA	TRBV19	TRBJ1-1	NA	CASSDGLRGMNTEAFF	TGTGCCAGTAGTGACGGTCTCCGAGGAATGAACACTGAAGCTTTCTTT
NA	TRBV2	TRBJ2-5	TRBD1	CASRSLSGGAETQYF	TGTGCCAGCAGGTCACTCTCAGGGGGCGCAGAGACCCAGTACTTC
NA	TRBV21-1	TRBJ2-4	NA	CASSMGANLAKNIQYF	TGTGCCAGCAGCATGGGGGCTAATCTAGCCAAAAACATTCAGTACTTC
NA	TRBV7-2	TRBJ2-3	NA	CASSSNPTVSTDTQYF	TGTGCCAGCAGCTCGAACCCGACAGTGTCCACAGATACGCAGTATTTT
NA	TRBV27	TRBJ2-1	TRBD2	CASSLMAGGLGEQFF	TGTGCCAGCAGTTTAATGGCGGGGGGGCTCGGTGAGCAGTTCTTC
NA	TRBV3-1/TRBV3-2	TRBJ2-3	TRBD1	CASSQLTGGRADTQYF	TGTGCCAGCAGCCAGCTGACAGGGGGTAGGGCAGATACGCAGTATTTT
once	TRBV2	TRBJ1-4	TRBD1	CASKWDSTNEKLFF	TGTGCCAGCAAATGGGACAGCACTAATGAAAAACTGTTTTTT
NA	TRBV5-1	TRBJ1-1	NA	CASSLGVDTEAFF	TGCGCCAGCAGCTTGGGGGTTGACACTGAAGCTTTCTTT
NA	TRBV7-9	TRBJ2-1	TRBD2	CASKRAGENNEQFF	TGTGCCAGCAAAAGAGCGGGAGAGAACAATGAGCAGTTCTTC
few	TRBV5-4	TRBJ1-1	NA	CASSSQGWNTEAFF	TGTGCCAGCAGTTCCCAGGGATGGAACACTGAAGCTTTCTTT
few	TRBV6-1	TRBJ2-2	NA	CASSETHSTGELFF	TGTGCCAGCAGTGAAACACATAGCACCGGGGAGCTGTTTTTT
NA	TRBV30	TRBJ2-1	NA	CAWKENGGGSYNEQFF	TGTGCCTGGAAAGAGAACGGGGGTGGGTCCTACAATGAGCAGTTCTTC
NA	TRBV28	TRBJ1-3	TRBD1	CASSLWTLTGVGTIYF	TGTGCCAGCAGTTTATGGACGCTGACAGGGGTCGGCACCATATATTTT
NA	TRBV6-1	TRBJ2-3	TRBD2	CASSEVGFGGSTDTQYF	TGTGCCAGCAGTGAAGTTGGATTCGGGGGGAGCACAGATACGCAGTATTTT
NA	TRBV10-3	TRBJ1-5	NA	CAITGDRFNQPQHF	TGTGCCATCACTGGCGACAGGTTCAATCAGCCCCAGCATTTT
NA	TRBV13	TRBJ1-5	NA	CASSVRGHPSKNQPQHF	TGTGCCAGCAGCGTTCGGGGCCACCCAAGTAAGAATCAGCCCCAGCATTTT
NA	TRBV5-4	TRBJ2-3	NA	CASSSSPTASTDTQYF	TGTGCCAGCAGCTCCAGCCCGACTGCCTCCACAGATACGCAGTATTTT
NA	TRBV4-2	TRBJ1-4	TRBD1	CASSRDRGLTEKLFF	TGTGCCAGCAGCCGAGACAGGGGGCTCACGGAAAAACTGTTTTTT
NA	TRBV3-1/TRBV3-2	TRBJ1-4	TRBD1	CEDRASNEKLFF	TGTGAAGACAGGGCTTCTAATGAAAAACTGTTTTTT
NA	TRBV3-1/TRBV3-2	TRBJ2-7	NA	CASSRDSSYEQYF	TGTGCCAGCAGCCGGGATTCTTCCTACGAGCAGTACTTC
NA	TRBV6-5	TRBJ2-3	TRBD1	CASRRTGLDTQYF	TGTGCCAGCAGGAGGACAGGGTTAGATACGCAGTATTTT
NA	TRBV12-3/TRBV12-4	TRBJ2-7	NA	CASSRPGSYEQYF	TGTGCCAGCAGCCGACCGGGCTCCTACGAGCAGTACTTC
once	TRBV5-8	TRBJ1-5	NA	CASSLTANQPQHF	TGTGCCAGCAGCTTGACAGCCAATCAGCCCCAGCATTTT
few	TRBV30	TRBJ1-5	NA	CAWSSLHNQPQHF	TGTGCCTGGAGTAGTCTGCACAATCAGCCCCAGCATTTT
NA	TRBV6-1	TRBJ1-4	TRBD1	CASSEAAGQYYATNEKLFF	TGTGCCAGCAGTGAAGCGGCGGGACAGTACTATGCAACTAATGAAAAACTGTTTTTT